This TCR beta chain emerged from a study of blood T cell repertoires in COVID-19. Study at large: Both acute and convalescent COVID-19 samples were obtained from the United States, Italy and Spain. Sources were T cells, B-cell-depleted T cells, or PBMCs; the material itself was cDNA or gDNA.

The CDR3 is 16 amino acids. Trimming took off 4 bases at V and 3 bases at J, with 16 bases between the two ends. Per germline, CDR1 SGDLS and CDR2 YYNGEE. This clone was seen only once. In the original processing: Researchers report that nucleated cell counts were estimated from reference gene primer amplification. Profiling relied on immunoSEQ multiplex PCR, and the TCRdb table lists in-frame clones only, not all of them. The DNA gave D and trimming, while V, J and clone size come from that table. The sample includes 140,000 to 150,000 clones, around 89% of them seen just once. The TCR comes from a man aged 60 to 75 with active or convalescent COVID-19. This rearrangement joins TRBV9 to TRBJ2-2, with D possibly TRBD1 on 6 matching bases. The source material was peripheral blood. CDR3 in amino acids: CASSPRSRGDTGELFF. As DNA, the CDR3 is TGTGCCAGCAGCCCCCGGTCCAGGGGAGACACCGGGGAGCTGTTTTTT.